Shown below are 10 T cell receptor beta chains from a single sample sequenced in a study of blood T cell repertoires in COVID-19. Assay: immunoSEQ multiplex PCR; the TCRdb copy retains only in-frame clones and omits some. The repertoire holds around 270,000 clones, with approximately 89% as singletons. Sample: peripheral blood. The receptors derive from a man aged 40-49 years who had recovered from COVID-19.

This clone was found once. V and J are TRBV18 and TRBJ2-7, with D possibly being TRBD1 (6 bases). The CDR3 contains 15 residues. CDR1 and CDR2 from the germline V gene are KGHSH and LQKENI. V gave up 4 bases and J gave up 5 bases, with 18 bases separating them. As DNA, the CDR3 is TGTGCCAGCTCACAAGGGGGATCGCTTGGGGACGAGCAGTACTTC. Its translation is CASSQGGSLGDEQYF.

J is TRBJ1-2 and V is TRBV5-1; D is perhaps TRBD1 (5 bases). CDR3 length equals 15 residues. Per germline, CDR1 SGHRS and CDR2 YFSETQ. The V and J ends lost 7 bases and 3 bases respectively, with 19 bases between them. The DNA of the CDR3 is TGCGCCAGCTCTAGGACATCTTACGGAGACTATGGCTACACCTTC. Translated: CASSRTSYGDYGYTF.

The chain couples TRBV6-5 to TRBJ2-3, with TRBD1 as a possible D gene (6 bases). Germline V lookup: CDR1 MNHEY, CDR2 SVGAGI. Trimming removed 8 bases at V and 0 bases at J, with 15 bases between. The CDR3 totals 15 residues. The CDR3 here is CASRQQGASTDTQYF. The DNA for the CDR3 is TGTGCCAGCCGCCAACAGGGTGCTAGCACAGATACGCAGTATTTT.

This clone occurred once. The chain links TRBV6-2 or TRBV6-3 to TRBJ2-7, with TRBD2 as a possible D gene (5 bases). This CDR3 region has 14 residues. Germline values: CDR1 MNHEY, CDR2 SVGEGT. V shed 6 bases and J shed 1 base, with 13 bases lying between them. In nucleotides, the CDR3 is TGTGCCAGCAGCCCTGACGGGATATCCTACGAGCAGTACTTC. It specifies CASSPDGISYEQYF.

The J gene is TRBJ1-4, the V gene TRBV10-3, with D hard to call. The ends were cut back, 3 bases at V and 8 bases at J, with 13 bases in the middle. The germline CDR1 and CDR2 sequences are ENHRY and SYGVKD. This CDR3 has 14 amino acids. CDR3 DNA: TGTGCCATCAGTGAAATAGTGTCCATAGAAAAACTGTTTTTT. Its translation: CAISEIVSIEKLFF.

The chain has TRBV25-1 and TRBJ1-2; tentative D call: TRBD1 (6 bases). The CDR3 runs 15 residues. The germline gives CDR1 MGHDK, CDR2 SYGVNS. V gave up 8 bases and J gave up 1 base, with 17 bases separating them. CDR3 bases: TGTGCCAGCGCTAAAACAGGGCTTTATAACTATGGCTACACCTTC. This codes for CASAKTGLYNYGYTF.

The chain carries TRBV7-9 and TRBJ1-1, with D unclear. V dropped 1 base and J dropped 1 base, with 7 bases sitting between them. The CDR3 has 14 residues. Germline V lookup: CDR1 SEHNR, CDR2 FQNEAQ (reference sequence). CDR3 DNA: TGTGCCAGCAGCTTAGAGGGAGGGAACACTGAAGCTTTCTTT. It yields the protein CASSLEGGNTEAFF.

This clone was seen only once. This chain connects TRBV10-3 to TRBJ2-3; TRBD1 aligns across 8 bases. Germline V gives CDR1 ENHRY, CDR2 SYGVKD. The trim removed 11 bases at V and 2 bases at J, leaving 15 bases unmatched. The CDR3 has 16 amino acids. This chain's CDR3 is CASSEGRGLFTDTQYF. CDR3 sequence (DNA): TGTGCCTCAAGCGAGGGCAGGGGGCTGTTCACAGATACGCAGTATTTT.

A word on this clone: This clone may be a read error of a much larger clone one base away. The chain couples TRBV7-6 to TRBJ1-2; TRBD1 is a possible D gene (6 bases). Trimming left V 1 base short and J 5 bases short, with 8 bases between. Germline V gene lookup returns CDR1 SGHVS and CDR2 FNYEAQ. The CDR3 has 13 residues. This CDR3 reads CASSLEQGYGYTF. As DNA, the CDR3 is TGTGCCAGCAGCTTAGAGCAGGGGTATGGCTACACCTTC.

The genes are TRBV12-3 or TRBV12-4 and TRBJ1-1; D perhaps matches TRBD1 (6 bases). This CDR3 contains 12 residues. Deletions cut 0 bases from V and 12 bases from J, with 11 bases between. CDR3 sequence: CASSLAGGRTFF. The DNA of the CDR3 is TGTGCCAGCAGTTTAGCGGGGGGGCGAACTTTCTTT.